Below, 14 T cell receptor beta chains from the same sample are listed, as sequenced in a study of blood T cells in healthy people across ages. With a J-beta primer mix and a sample-barcoded 5' primer, a second PCR ran 7 to 11 cycles. TCRdb passed the 5' RACE reads through MiXCR, listing each CDR3 protein once. The sample gives about 570,000 distinct CDR3 sequences, 27% of which show up once; approximately 4% is in the top ten. The sample was also reused in another study, on T cells of mothers and their children.

The specimen was blood. The receptors stem from a boy aged 2 to 10 in good health.

The CDR3, as DNA: TGCGCCAGCCGGAACCCGACAGCGGGGCCCTACGAGCAGTACTTC. Residues: CASRNPTAGPYEQYF. The gene calls are TRBV10-2 and TRBJ2-7; 7 nucleotides agree with TRBD2. Germline V gene lookup returns CDR1 WSHSY and CDR2 SAAADI. The CDR3 totals 15 residues. The V gene end was trimmed by 8 bases and the J gene end by 2 bases; junction bases not matched to a gene: 12.

The chain is built from TRBV12-3 or TRBV12-4 and TRBJ1-2, with D possibly being TRBD1 (6 bases). V lost 6 bases to trimming and J lost 8 bases, with 16 bases between them. The CDR3 runs to 13 residues. CDR3 in DNA: TGTGCCAGCAGCCACAGGGACCTTCGAGGCTACACCTTC. Residues: CASSHRDLRGYTF.

This clonotype occurred a few times. For the CDR3, the DNA is TGTGCCAGCAGTGCAGGGACCTACACTGAAGCTTTCTTT. Translating gives CASSAGTYTEAFF. V usage is TRBV6-5 and J usage is TRBJ1-1; D might be TRBD1 (5 bases). The V gene's germline CDR1 is MNHEY and CDR2 SVGAGI. Trimming cost V 5 bases and J 3 bases, with 10 bases left between them. CDR3 length: 13 amino acids.

This clonotype has just a few counts. The chain recombines TRBV11-2 with TRBJ2-5; D is uncertain. The J call may be wrong; the DNA end is better matched by TRBJ2-7. Germline CDR1 and CDR2: SGHAT and FQNNGV. This CDR3 spans 12 amino acids. The CDR3 sequence: CASSHRTYEQYF. The CDR3 bases are TGTGCCAGCAGCCATAGAACGTACGAGCAGTACTTC.

The rearrangement links TRBV29-1 to TRBJ2-1; the match to TRBD2 covers 12 bases. The CDR3 sequence is 16 residues long. V gave up 4 bases and J gave up 2 bases; unmatched junction bases: 6. The germline gives CDR1 SQVTM, CDR2 ANQGSEA. DNA of the CDR3: TGCAGCGTTGGATCTAGCGGGGGGGCCCCCTACAATGAGCAGTTCTTC. Protein product: CSVGSSGGAPYNEQFF.

The rearrangement uses TRBV27 and TRBJ2-7; 11 positions agree with TRBD2. The junction had 3 bases not matched to a gene; V was cut back by 4 bases and J by 4 bases. Germline V lookup: CDR1 MNHEY, CDR2 SMNVEV (reference sequence). The CDR3 runs to 14 residues. The CDR3 DNA reads TGTGCCAGCAGTTCGGGACTAGCGGAGTACGAGCAGTACTTC. As protein: CASSSGLAEYEQYF.

This clonotype has only a few counts. V is TRBV6-2 or TRBV6-3 and J is TRBJ2-1, with 10 bases lining up with TRBD2. CDR3 length: 18 residues. The V and J ends lost 0 bases and 0 bases, in that order; junction bases with no gene match: 5. The V gene's germline CDR1 is MNHEY and CDR2 SVGEGT. For the CDR3, the DNA is TGTGCCAGCAGTTACTCGACTAGCGGGCAAATCTCCTACAATGAGCAGTTCTTC. Protein product: CASSYSTSGQISYNEQFF.

This clonotype was observed at least ten times. The chain links TRBV12-3 or TRBV12-4 to TRBJ1-2; D unclear. This CDR3 comprises 12 residues. V was cut by 5 bases and J by 8 bases, with 12 bases left in between. CDR3 nucleotide sequence: TGTGCCAGCAGTCCGGGTAGGCGCGGCTACACCTTC. The encoded protein is CASSPGRRGYTF.

This sequence joins TRBV24-1 and TRBJ1-2; D unresolved. The CDR3 sequence is 12 residues long. The germline V gene encodes CDR1 KGHDR and CDR2 SFDVKD. V was pared by 0 bases and J by 5 bases, with 3 bases between. The DNA for the CDR3 is TGTGCCACCAGTGATTTGGGGTATGGCTACACCTTC. This encodes CATSDLGYGYTF.

V usage is TRBV5-1 and J usage is TRBJ2-7; D not certain. V gave up 4 bases and J gave up 3 bases, with 8 bases separating them. CDR3 length: 12 residues. Germline CDR1 SGHRS, CDR2 YFSETQ. DNA for the CDR3: TGCGCCAGCAGCCCTAACATCTACGAGCAGTACTTC. Protein sequence: CASSPNIYEQYF.

This clonotype was counted only a few times. This CDR3 is CASSWTGTYSEQYF. Here the CDR3 DNA reads TGTGCCAGCAGTTGGACAGGGACCTACAGCGAGCAGTACTTC. V gene TRBV12-3 or TRBV12-4 combines with J gene TRBJ2-7; 8 bases match TRBD1. The CDR3 runs 14 residues. Losses at the gene ends were 4 bases for V and 6 bases for J; bases not matched to a gene: 8.

The gene calls are TRBV3-1 and TRBJ2-7; 10 bases align to TRBD2. This CDR3 comprises 14 residues. The V and J ends lost 4 bases and 6 bases, in that order; junction bases with no gene match: 6. CDR1 and CDR2 (germline): LGHDT, YNNKEL (reference sequence). The CDR3 nucleotides are TGTGCCAGCAGCCCTAGCGGGAGCCCGCGCGAGCAGTACTTC. Translation gives CASSPSGSPREQYF.

This clonotype was recorded a few times. This chain links TRBV29-1 with TRBJ2-5; the D gene is possibly TRBD2 (5 bases). The J call is in doubt because the DNA end fits TRBJ2-1 better. The CDR3 consists of 12 residues. Germline loops: CDR1 SQVTM, CDR2 ANQGSEA. The CDR3 sequence: CSVDLLVNEQFF. CDR3 coding DNA: TGCAGCGTTGATCTACTAGTAAATGAGCAGTTCTTC.

This clonotype was counted a few times. The chain carries TRBV27 and TRBJ1-4, with 8 bases identical to TRBD1. CDR3 length: 16 residues. Germline CDR1 MNHEY, CDR2 SMNVEV (reference sequence). V dropped 4 bases and J dropped 4; count of bases not matched to a gene: 8. DNA for the CDR3: TGTGCCAGCAGTTGGGTACAGGGGGGAGGTAATGAAAAACTGTTTTTT. Translating it yields CASSWVQGGGNEKLFF.